Listed below are T cell receptor beta chains from one sample, sequenced in a study of Graves' ophthalmopathy and Graves' hyperthyroidism. Via MiXCR, TCRdb re-called the multiplex PCR reads, giving one row per CDR3 protein. The sample holds about 700,000 distinct CDR3 sequences; 35% to 50% are singletons and the top ten take about 3.3%. The sequenced sample was peripheral blood. The receptors were sampled from an adult man with Graves' ophthalmopathy. Both conserved end residues are part of each CDR3. D genes are given only for firm matches. Expanded clones are given a class, and other clones once, few, many or no size at all.

j_gene: TRBJ2-2; v_gene: TRBV9; d_gene: .; abundance: many; CDR3aa: CASSVANGELFF; CDR3nt: TGTGCCAGCAGCGTAGCGAACGGGGAGCTGTTTTTT
j_gene: TRBJ2-2; v_gene: TRBV19; d_gene: TRBD1; abundance: .; CDR3aa: CASTGQGLVIGELFF; CDR3nt: TGTGCCAGTACGGGACAGGGATTGGTTATCGGGGAGCTGTTTTTT
j_gene: TRBJ2-7; v_gene: TRBV10-2; d_gene: .; abundance: many; CDR3aa: CASMPGVGEQYF; CDR3nt: TGCGCCAGCATGCCGGGGGTAGGCGAGCAGTACTTC
j_gene: TRBJ1-5; v_gene: TRBV5-6; d_gene: .; abundance: many; CDR3aa: CASSLAAGDQPQHF; CDR3nt: TGTGCCAGCAGCTTGGCCGCTGGGGATCAGCCCCAGCATTTT
j_gene: TRBJ2-7; v_gene: TRBV3-1; d_gene: TRBD1; abundance: .; CDR3aa: CASSQAGTGQSPYEQYF; CDR3nt: TGTGCCAGCAGCCAAGCGGGGACAGGTCAATCCCCCTACGAGCAGTACTTC
j_gene: TRBJ2-2; v_gene: TRBV6-6; d_gene: .; abundance: .; CDR3aa: CASSYAYNNGELFF; CDR3nt: TGTGCCAGCAGTTACGCGTACAACAACGGGGAGCTGTTTTTT
j_gene: TRBJ2-7; v_gene: TRBV4-1; d_gene: TRBD2; abundance: few; CDR3aa: CASSQEVTAGGREQYF; CDR3nt: TGTGCCAGCAGCCAAGAGGTTACAGCGGGAGGCCGGGAGCAGTACTTC
j_gene: TRBJ2-5; v_gene: TRBV9; d_gene: .; abundance: many; CDR3aa: CASSVGEGGWETQYF; CDR3nt: TGTGCCAGCAGCGTAGGAGAGGGTGGATGGGAGACCCAGTACTTC
j_gene: TRBJ1-5; v_gene: TRBV7-9; d_gene: .; abundance: .; CDR3aa: CASSYSRVEPQHF; CDR3nt: TGTGCCAGCAGCTACAGCCGCGTAGAGCCCCAGCATTTT
j_gene: TRBJ2-5; v_gene: TRBV2; d_gene: TRBD2; abundance: .; CDR3aa: CASVLGLARGGTQYF; CDR3nt: TGTGCCAGCGTCCTGGGACTAGCGCGGGGGGGGACCCAGTACTTC
j_gene: TRBJ1-2; v_gene: TRBV29-1; d_gene: TRBD1; abundance: .; CDR3aa: CSVEAGGNGYTF; CDR3nt: TGCAGCGTTGAAGCAGGGGGCAATGGCTACACCTTC
j_gene: TRBJ2-7; v_gene: TRBV18; d_gene: TRBD1; abundance: few; CDR3aa: CASSPGQGSDEQYF; CDR3nt: TGTGCCAGCTCTCCGGGACAGGGTAGCGACGAGCAGTACTTC
j_gene: TRBJ2-1; v_gene: TRBV10-3; d_gene: TRBD2; abundance: .; CDR3aa: CATGAGGPHNEQFF; CDR3nt: TGTGCCACGGGAGCGGGAGGGCCCCACAATGAGCAGTTCTTC
j_gene: TRBJ1-2; v_gene: TRBV5-1; d_gene: .; abundance: many; CDR3aa: CASSQDSARHGYTF; CDR3nt: TGCGCCAGCAGCCAGGACAGCGCGCGACATGGCTACACCTTC
j_gene: TRBJ1-2; v_gene: TRBV12-3/TRBV12-4; d_gene: .; abundance: many; CDR3aa: CASSFGRRRANYGYTF; CDR3nt: TGTGCCAGCAGTTTTGGAAGGAGGAGGGCTAACTATGGCTACACCTTC
j_gene: TRBJ1-6; v_gene: TRBV7-2; d_gene: .; abundance: many; CDR3aa: CASSLGRTRVDSPLHF; CDR3nt: TGTGCCAGCAGCTTAGGCCGAACACGGGTCGATTCACCCCTCCACTTT
j_gene: TRBJ2-3; v_gene: TRBV9; d_gene: TRBD1; abundance: .; CDR3aa: CASSARTGGNTDTQYF; CDR3nt: TGTGCCAGCAGCGCACGGACAGGGGGGAACACAGATACGCAGTATTTT
j_gene: TRBJ1-6; v_gene: TRBV10-3; d_gene: .; abundance: once; CDR3aa: CAISESGSSYNSPLHF; CDR3nt: TGTGCCATCAGTGAGTCCGGCAGCTCCTATAATTCACCCCTCCACTTT
j_gene: TRBJ1-2; v_gene: TRBV10-3; d_gene: TRBD1; abundance: .; CDR3aa: CASSNRQGRGYTF; CDR3nt: TGTGCCAGCAGTAATCGACAGGGCCGTGGCTACACCTTC
j_gene: TRBJ2-3; v_gene: TRBV7-8; d_gene: .; abundance: .; CDR3aa: CASSDQDLDTQYF; CDR3nt: TGTGCCAGCAGCGACCAGGACCTAGATACGCAGTATTTT
j_gene: TRBJ2-7; v_gene: TRBV27; d_gene: TRBD1; abundance: few; CDR3aa: CASSSGQGQNEQYF; CDR3nt: TGTGCCAGCAGTTCGGGACAGGGTCAAAACGAGCAGTACTTC
j_gene: TRBJ2-5; v_gene: TRBV7-9; d_gene: TRBD2; abundance: many; CDR3aa: CASSISGGHQETQYF; CDR3nt: TGTGCCAGCAGCATTAGCGGGGGGCACCAAGAGACCCAGTACTTC
j_gene: TRBJ2-2; v_gene: TRBV9; d_gene: TRBD2; abundance: once; CDR3aa: CASSLRGGGNTGELFF; CDR3nt: TGTGCCAGCAGCCTCCGCGGGGGAGGGAACACCGGGGAGCTGTTTTTT
j_gene: TRBJ1-1; v_gene: TRBV19; d_gene: .; abundance: .; CDR3aa: CATTQGNEAFF; CDR3nt: TGTGCCACCACACAAGGAAATGAAGCTTTCTTT
j_gene: TRBJ1-2; v_gene: TRBV19; d_gene: TRBD1; abundance: many; CDR3aa: CASSGAGTANYGYTF; CDR3nt: TGTGCCAGTAGTGGAGCCGGGACAGCTAACTATGGCTACACCTTC
j_gene: TRBJ2-5; v_gene: TRBV20-1; d_gene: .; abundance: .; CDR3aa: CSARQNQRGIQYF; CDR3nt: TGCAGTGCTAGGCAGAATCAAAGGGGGATCCAGTACTTC